A single sample gave rise to the 23 T cell receptor beta chains below, sequenced in a study of T cells in tuberculosis. Sequenced by immunoSEQ multiplex PCR; TCRdb stores in-frame clones only, minus some. The sample carries 61,000 or so clones, under 90% recorded once. Cells were sorted from thawed PBMC rested overnight and stained with GMM-loaded CD1B tetramer, viability dye and anti-CD3. The CD1B tetramers carried C32 glucose monomycolate purified from Rhodococcus equi. The sample comprised CD1b-GMM tetramer-negative cells sorted from PBMCs. The receptor source for this set is an adult woman with latent tuberculosis.

The chain uses TRBV5-5 and TRBJ2-7; 14 bases fit TRBD2. This CDR3 spans 16 amino acids. V gave up 1 base and J gave up 5 bases; unmatched junction bases: 5. Germline V CDR1 and CDR2: SGHKS, YYEKEE (reference sequence). This CDR3 reads CASSLTGTSGRNEQYF. The CDR3 bases are TGTGCCAGCAGCTTGACAGGGACTAGCGGGAGAAACGAGCAGTACTTC.

In regard to this clone: At the DNA level, this CDR3 is encoded by other sequences in the same sample as well. This chain connects TRBV10-1 to TRBJ1-6, with a weak D call TRBD1 (5 bases). Germline lookup yields CDR1 WNHNN and CDR2 SYGVQD (reference sequence). V lost 0 bases and J lost 9, with 24 bases in between. CDR3 length equals 19 residues. CDR3 in amino acids: CASSESRGRFRGRRSPLHF. As DNA, the CDR3 is TGCGCCAGCAGTGAGTCAAGGGGTCGGTTTCGGGGGAGGCGTTCACCCCTCCACTTT.

This clone was seen more than once but under ten times. The chain couples TRBV12-5 to TRBJ2-5; 8 bases are a match to TRBD2. V gave up 5 bases and J gave up 7 bases; unmatched junction bases: 9. This CDR3 comprises 14 residues. Germline-derived CDR1 and CDR2 are LGHNT and FRNRAP. The CDR3 loop is CASGRSGGSWTQYF. CDR3 bases: TGTGCTAGTGGTAGAAGCGGGGGCTCGTGGACCCAGTACTTC.

The rearrangement joins TRBV19 to TRBJ2-1, with 12 bases identical to TRBD2. Germline V CDR1 and CDR2: LNHDA, SQIVND (reference sequence). The V and J ends lost 6 bases and 5 bases, in that order; junction bases with no gene match: 8. The CDR3 runs to 16 residues. The CDR3 loop reads CASRHPGLAGHNEQFF. CDR3 nucleotide sequence: TGTGCCAGTAGACATCCGGGACTAGCGGGCCACAATGAGCAGTTCTTC.

The chain employs TRBV15 and TRBJ2-3; D call uncertain. This CDR3 region has 12 residues. V was pared by 1 base and J by 4 bases, with 3 bases between. CDR1 is LNHNV and CDR2 is YYDKDF in the germline V gene (reference sequence). The CDR3 DNA sequence: TGTGCCACCAGCAGAGCCTCAGATACGCAGTATTTT. It translates to CATSRASDTQYF.

J is TRBJ1-1 and V is TRBV2; D is uncertain. Germline V gene data show CDR1 as SNHLY and CDR2 as FYNNEI. Between the trimmed V and J ends, which lost 7 bases and 1 base, there was a span of 10 bases. This CDR3 comprises 13 residues. The CDR3 region has the DNA TGTGCCAGCACCGGGGTGAGGAACACTGAAGCTTTCTTT. Translated, it gives CASTGVRNTEAFF.

The chain combines TRBV25-1 with TRBJ2-7, with D unresolved. V gave up 1 base and J gave up 2 bases, with 6 bases separating them. CDR3 length: 13 amino acids. Germline CDR1 is MGHDK and CDR2 is SYGVNS. The CDR3 here is CASSELSPYEQYF. Written as DNA, the CDR3 is TGTGCCAGCAGTGAATTATCCCCCTACGAGCAGTACTTC.

The CDR3 spells CASSVSRGTGELFF. The CDR3 bases are TGCGCCAGCAGCGTGTCCAGGGGCACCGGGGAGCTGTTTTTT. The chain carries TRBV5-1 and TRBJ2-2; tentative D call: TRBD1 (6 bases). The V gene lost 4 bases and the J gene lost 4 bases, with 11 bases spanning the gap. In germline, CDR1 is SGHRS, CDR2 YFSETQ. This CDR3 comprises 14 residues.

The chain carries TRBV6-5 and TRBJ2-7; D might be TRBD1 (6 bases). This CDR3 has 14 residues. V was clipped by 4 bases and J by 0 bases, with 10 bases between them. Germline-derived CDR1 and CDR2 are MNHEY and SVGAGI. The CDR3 bases are TGTGCCAGCAGTTCATTCAGGGGCTCCTACGAGCAGTACTTC. It encodes CASSSFRGSYEQYF.

CDR3 region: CASSFSQGFGNSPLHF. The CDR3 DNA is TGTGCCAGCAGCTTCTCACAGGGGTTCGGCAATTCACCCCTCCACTTT. The V call is TRBV7-2, the J call TRBJ1-6, with 7 bases fitting TRBD1. Germline V lookup: CDR1 SGHTA, CDR2 FQGNSA. V lost 3 bases to trimming and J lost 7 bases; unmatched junction nucleotides: 9. The CDR3 totals 16 residues.

This sequence joins TRBV7-2 and TRBJ2-7; the D gene is possibly TRBD2 (5 bases). The CDR3 runs 16 residues. The germline CDR1 and CDR2 sequences are SGHTA and FQGNSA. The V gene lost 2 bases and the J gene lost 3 bases, with 17 bases spanning the gap. The CDR3 is CASSLTSSLRGYEQYF. The CDR3 DNA reads as TGTGCCAGCAGCTTAACTAGTAGCCTTCGGGGCTACGAGCAGTACTTC. Full variable domain (outside the CDR3, taken from reference TRBV7-2 and TRBJ2-7): GAGVSQSPSNKVTEKGKDVELRCDPISGHTALYWYRQSLGQGLEFLIYFQGNSAPDKSGLPSDRFSAERTGGSVSTLTIQRTQQEDSAVYLCASSLTSSLRGYEQYFGPGTRLTVT.

This clone appeared once. This chain links TRBV6-5 with TRBJ2-7; 10 nucleotides line up with TRBD2. Germline assignment: CDR1 MNHEY and CDR2 SVGAGI. This CDR3 spans 15 amino acids. The V segment lost 5 bases and the J segment 5 bases; nucleotides outside the gene matches: 9. For the CDR3, the DNA is TGTGCCAGCAGTCTCCGACTAGCGGGCCTCAACGAGCAGTACTTC. This codes for CASSLRLAGLNEQYF.

The chain carries TRBV4-1 and TRBJ2-2; 8 nucleotides align to TRBD2. Germline values: CDR1 MGHRA, CDR2 YSYEKL. With 4 bases clipped from V and 7 bases from J, the junction kept 11 bases outside the gene matches. The CDR3 length is 16 residues. In nucleotides, the CDR3 is TGCGCCAGCAGCCCGGGAGGGGGTTTCTATGTCGGGGAGCTGTTTTTT. This gives the protein CASSPGGGFYVGELFF.

This clone came up a few times. The genes are TRBV2 and TRBJ2-2, with D possibly being TRBD1 (6 bases). The CDR3 covers 17 residues. CDR1 SNHLY and CDR2 FYNNEI come from the germline V gene. V gave up 4 bases and J gave up 5 bases, with 20 bases separating them. The CDR3: CASSVFRDTPITGELFF. CDR3 DNA: TGTGCCAGCAGTGTATTTCGGGACACCCCGATTACCGGGGAGCTGTTTTTT.

The CDR3 region is CASSSLAGGEQYF. The CDR3 nucleotides are TGTGCCAGTAGTAGCCTAGCGGGAGGGGAGCAGTACTTC. The chain couples TRBV19 to TRBJ2-7; 12 nucleotides line up with TRBD2. The CDR3 is made up of 13 amino acids. Unmatched junction bases numbered 2, after V lost 4 bases and J lost 7 bases. Germline lookup yields CDR1 LNHDA and CDR2 SQIVND (reference sequence).

This chain joins TRBV6-5 and TRBJ2-7; D is perhaps TRBD1 (5 bases). Trimming removed 1 base from V and 2 bases from J, with 9 bases in between. The germline gives CDR1 MNHEY, CDR2 SVGAGI. CDR3 length: 14 amino acids. CDR3 DNA sequence: TGTGCCAGCAGTTACTTGCAGGGAACCTACGAGCAGTACTTC. Amino acid sequence: CASSYLQGTYEQYF.

This clone was counted between two and nine times. This chain uses TRBV20-1 with TRBJ2-4; weak D call: TRBD2 (5 bases). CDR1 is DFQATT, CDR2 SNEGSKA, per germline (reference sequence). The CDR3 runs to 11 residues. CDR3 in DNA: TGCGGGAGCTCTTCAGCGGACATTCAGTACTTC. It is translated as CGSSSADIQYF.

The chain carries TRBV19 and TRBJ1-1, with TRBD1 identical over 8 bases. Per germline, CDR1 LNHDA and CDR2 SQIVND (reference sequence). V shed 4 bases and J 2 bases; nucleotides not matched to a gene: 6. The CDR3 totals 15 residues. CDR3 bases: TGTGCCAGTAGTAAGAGGGGACAGGAAAACACTGAAGCTTTCTTT. Protein product: CASSKRGQENTEAFF.

The V gene is TRBV7-8, the J gene TRBJ2-1; D perhaps matches TRBD1 (6 bases). This CDR3 is 16 amino acids long. Germline loops: CDR1 SGHVS, CDR2 FQNEAQ. Trimming pared 1 base from V and 6 bases from J, leaving 16 bases between. CDR3 nucleotides: TGTGCCAGCAGCTTAGTGGGGACACGAGGTGCCAATGAGCAGTTCTTC. Translating gives CASSLVGTRGANEQFF.

This clone has only a few counts. The V and J genes are TRBV5-1 and TRBJ2-2; 8 bases are shared with TRBD1. This CDR3 region has 17 residues. Losses at the gene ends were 0 bases for V and 8 bases for J; bases not matched to a gene: 12. Germline loops: CDR1 SGHRS, CDR2 YFSETQ. The CDR3 DNA sequence: TGCGCCAGCAGCTTGGGGGGCTCGACAGGGGCTCAAGGGGAGCTGTTTTTT. This encodes CASSLGGSTGAQGELFF.

CDR3: CASSLSTSGTSEQYF. DNA for the CDR3: TGCGCCAGCAGCTTGTCGACTAGCGGGACGTCCGAGCAGTACTTC. J is TRBJ2-7 and V is TRBV5-1; TRBD2 agrees at 11 bases. The CDR3 is 15 residues long. The V and J ends lost 1 base and 6 bases, in that order; junction bases with no gene match: 6. Per the germline V gene, CDR1 is SGHRS and CDR2 is YFSETQ.

The chain recombines TRBV6-5 with TRBJ2-1; a weak D match, TRBD1 (7 bases). Germline-derived CDR1 and CDR2 are MNHEY and SVGAGI. The CDR3 has 16 residues. V dropped 2 bases and J dropped 2 bases, with 13 bases sitting between them. The CDR3 sequence is CASSYAGRGAYNEQFF. The DNA of the CDR3 is TGTGCCAGCAGTTACGCCGGCAGGGGGGCCTACAATGAGCAGTTCTTC.

The J gene is TRBJ2-3, the V gene TRBV5-4; 8 bases map to TRBD2. With V trimmed by 2 bases and J by 3 bases, 5 bases remained unmatched. The CDR3 is 15 amino acids. The germline V gene encodes CDR1 SGHNT and CDR2 YYREEE (reference sequence). This CDR3 reads CASSFAGGGTDTQYF. CDR3 DNA sequence: TGTGCCAGCAGCTTCGCGGGAGGAGGGACAGATACGCAGTATTTT.